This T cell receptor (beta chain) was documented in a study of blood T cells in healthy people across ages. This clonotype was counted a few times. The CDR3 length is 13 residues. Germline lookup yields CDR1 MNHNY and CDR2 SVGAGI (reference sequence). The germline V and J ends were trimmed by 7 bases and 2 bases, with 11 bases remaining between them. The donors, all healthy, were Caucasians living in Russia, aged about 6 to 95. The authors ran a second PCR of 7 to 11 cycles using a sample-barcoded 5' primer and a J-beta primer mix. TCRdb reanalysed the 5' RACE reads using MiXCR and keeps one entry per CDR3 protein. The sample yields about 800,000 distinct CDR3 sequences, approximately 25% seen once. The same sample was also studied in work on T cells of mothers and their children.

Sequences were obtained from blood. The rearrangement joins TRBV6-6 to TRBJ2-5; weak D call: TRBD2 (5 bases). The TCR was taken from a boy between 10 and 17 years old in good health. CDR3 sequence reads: CASNSGKQETQYF. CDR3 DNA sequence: TGTGCCAGCAATTCCGGGAAGCAAGAGACCCAGTACTTC.